This T cell receptor (beta chain) was identified in a study of shared clonotypes between healthy human individuals. About this clone itself: Its antigen is unknown.

Sequencing was performed with immunoSEQ multiplex PCR; in TCRdb, only in-frame clones are kept and a portion is missing. This table has some 2,000,000 clones, 95% appearing once. The study's findings and limits: Sharing of clonotypes among donors was expected to vary with sequencing depth. Exclusively blood specimens were collected; tissue repertoires likely differ.

The CDR3 has 12 residues. Per the germline V gene, CDR1 is LNHDA and CDR2 is SQIVND (reference sequence). V dropped 4 bases and J dropped 7 bases, with 10 bases sitting between them. The V gene is TRBV19, the J gene TRBJ1-1, with D unclear. Sequences were obtained from naive CD4+ T cells sorted from blood. Documented subset: CD45RA+ positively selected. The clonotype was recovered from a young man in good health. CDR3 region: CASSRTDYEAFF. In nucleotides, the CDR3 is TGTGCCAGTAGTAGAACAGACTATGAAGCTTTCTTT. Variable domain in full (rest from reference TRBV19 and TRBJ1-1): DGGITQSPKYLFRKEGQNVTLSCEQNLNHDAMYWYRQDPGQGLRLIYYSQIVNDFQKGDIAEGYSVSREKKESFPLTVTSAQKNPTAFYLCASSRTDYEAFFGQGTRLTVV.